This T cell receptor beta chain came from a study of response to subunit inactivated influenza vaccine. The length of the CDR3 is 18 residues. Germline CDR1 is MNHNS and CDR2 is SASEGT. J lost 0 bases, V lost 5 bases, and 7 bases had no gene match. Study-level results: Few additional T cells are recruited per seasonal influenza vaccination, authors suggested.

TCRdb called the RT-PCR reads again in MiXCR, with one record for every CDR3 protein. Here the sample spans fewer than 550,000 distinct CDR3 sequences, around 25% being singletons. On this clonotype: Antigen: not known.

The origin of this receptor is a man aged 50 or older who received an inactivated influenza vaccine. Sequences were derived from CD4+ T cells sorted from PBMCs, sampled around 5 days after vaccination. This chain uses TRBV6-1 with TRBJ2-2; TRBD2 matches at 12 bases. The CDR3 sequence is CASSPQTSGGANTGELFF. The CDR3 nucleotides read TGTGCCAGCAGTCCCCAGACTAGCGGGGGCGCGAACACCGGGGAGCTGTTTTTT.